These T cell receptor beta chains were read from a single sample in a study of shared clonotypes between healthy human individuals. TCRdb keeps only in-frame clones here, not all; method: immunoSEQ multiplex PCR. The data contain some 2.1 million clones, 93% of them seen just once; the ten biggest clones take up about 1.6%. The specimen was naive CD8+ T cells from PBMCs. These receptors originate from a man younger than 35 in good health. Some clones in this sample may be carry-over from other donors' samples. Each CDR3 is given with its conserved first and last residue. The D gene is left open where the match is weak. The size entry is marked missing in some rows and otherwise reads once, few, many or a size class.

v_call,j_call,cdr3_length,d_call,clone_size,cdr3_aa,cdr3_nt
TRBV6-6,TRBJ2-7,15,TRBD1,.,CASSYSGTGTYEQYF,TGTGCCAGCAGTTACTCGGGGACAGGGACCTACGAGCAGTACTTC
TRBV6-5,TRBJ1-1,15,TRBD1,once,CASSYSRTGGTEAFF,TGTGCCAGCAGTTACTCTAGGACAGGGGGAACTGAAGCTTTCTTT
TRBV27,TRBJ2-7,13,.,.,CASSLSQHYEQYF,TGTGCCAGCAGTTTATCACAGCACTACGAGCAGTACTTC
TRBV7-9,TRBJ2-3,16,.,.,CASSGASTAITDTQYF,TGTGCCAGCAGCGGAGCGTCTACAGCAATTACAGATACGCAGTATTTT
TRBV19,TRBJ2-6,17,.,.,CASSIQGFNSGANVLTF,TGTGCCAGTAGTATTCAGGGGTTCAACTCTGGGGCCAACGTCCTGACTTTC
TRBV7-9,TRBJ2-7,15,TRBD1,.,CASSTGQGNFHEQYF,TGTGCCAGCAGCACGGGACAGGGGAACTTCCACGAGCAGTACTTC
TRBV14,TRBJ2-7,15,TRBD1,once,CASSQARDSSYEQYF,TGTGCCAGCAGCCAAGCCCGGGACAGCTCCTACGAGCAGTACTTC
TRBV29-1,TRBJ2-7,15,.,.,CSVEGVADSSYEQYF,TGCAGCGTCGAAGGGGTAGCAGATAGCTCCTACGAGCAGTACTTC
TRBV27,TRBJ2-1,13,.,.,CASKPLVPNEQFF,TGTGCCAGCAAACCCCTAGTTCCCAATGAGCAGTTCTTC
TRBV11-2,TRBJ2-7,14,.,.,CASSLYRVSYEQYF,TGTGCCAGCAGCCTGTACAGGGTTTCCTACGAGCAGTACTTC
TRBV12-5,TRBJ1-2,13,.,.,CASGKPDFKGYTF,TGTGCTAGTGGCAAGCCTGATTTTAAGGGCTACACCTTC
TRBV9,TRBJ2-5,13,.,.,CASGLSSPETQYF,TGTGCCAGCGGCTTAAGCTCCCCTGAGACCCAGTACTTC
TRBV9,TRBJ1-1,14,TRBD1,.,CASSGQGGHTEAFF,TGTGCCAGCAGCGGGCAGGGGGGGCACACTGAAGCTTTCTTT
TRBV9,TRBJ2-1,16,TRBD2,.,CASSPGGGLGYNEQFF,TGTGCCAGCAGCCCGGGGGGTGGACTAGGTTACAATGAGCAGTTCTTC
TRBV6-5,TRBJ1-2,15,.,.,CASSALRTGTDGYTF,TGTGCCAGCAGTGCGCTTAGAACAGGGACGGACGGCTACACCTTC
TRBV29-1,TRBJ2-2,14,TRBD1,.,CSVTGTVNTGELFF,TGCAGCGTTACCGGGACAGTGAACACCGGGGAGCTGTTTTTT
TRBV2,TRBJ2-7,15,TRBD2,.,CASKSGLVGAYEQYF,TGTGCCAGCAAATCGGGACTAGTCGGGGCTTACGAGCAGTACTTC
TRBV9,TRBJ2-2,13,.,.,CASSGTLASELFF,TGTGCCAGCAGCGGAACTTTAGCGTCGGAGCTGTTTTTT
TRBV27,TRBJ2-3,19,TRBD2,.,CASSLTGLAGYESTDTQYF,TGTGCCAGCAGTTTAACGGGACTAGCGGGTTACGAAAGCACAGATACGCAGTATTTT
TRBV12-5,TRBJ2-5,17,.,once,CASGLVPPTGGQETQYF,TGTGCTAGTGGTTTGGTACCGCCGACTGGAGGCCAAGAGACCCAGTACTTC
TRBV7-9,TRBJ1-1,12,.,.,CASTPSVTEAFF,TGTGCCAGCACCCCGAGCGTCACTGAAGCTTTCTTT
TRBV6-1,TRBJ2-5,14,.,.,CASRTGRAQETQYF,TGTGCCAGCAGGACTGGACGGGCACAAGAGACCCAGTACTTC
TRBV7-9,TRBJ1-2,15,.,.,CASSLAETYNYGYTF,TGTGCCAGCAGCTTAGCGGAGACATATAACTATGGCTACACCTTC
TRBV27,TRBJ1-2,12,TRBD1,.,CAARDRGYGYTF,TGTGCCGCTAGGGACAGGGGTTATGGCTACACCTTC